This T cell receptor beta chain was recorded in a study of shared clonotypes between healthy human individuals. Study-level results: Some naive CD4 clonotypes, 4% to 6%, turned up in common across a handful of donors. Clonotypes not shared had lower generation probabilities than those common to all four donors.

This table comes from immunoSEQ multiplex PCR, and its TCRdb copy is limited to in-frame clones, with some not included. The sample has over 2 million clones; over 85% are singletons. Details on this clone: Its matching antigen is unknown.

The receptor was isolated from a man aged 18 to 29 in good health. Sequenced sample: naive CD4+ T cells sorted from blood. Subset specified: CD45RA+ positively selected.

The CDR3 here is CASSMGSHPNYGYTF. The CDR3 DNA reads TGTGCCAGTAGTATGGGATCGCACCCTAACTATGGCTACACCTTC. The V and J genes are TRBV19 and TRBJ1-2, with unresolved D. There are 15 residues in the CDR3. The germline V and J ends were trimmed by 3 bases and 0 bases, with 11 bases remaining between them. Germline CDR1 is LNHDA and CDR2 is SQIVND (reference sequence).